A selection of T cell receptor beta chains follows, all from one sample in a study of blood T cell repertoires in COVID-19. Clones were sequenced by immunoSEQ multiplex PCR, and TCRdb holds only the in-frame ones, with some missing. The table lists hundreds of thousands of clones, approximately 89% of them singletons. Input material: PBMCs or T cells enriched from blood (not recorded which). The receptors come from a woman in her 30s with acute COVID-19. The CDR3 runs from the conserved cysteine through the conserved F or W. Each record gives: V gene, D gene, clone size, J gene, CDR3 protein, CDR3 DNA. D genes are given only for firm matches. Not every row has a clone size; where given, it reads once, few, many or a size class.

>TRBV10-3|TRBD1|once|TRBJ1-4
CAISLGQGRNEKLFF
TGTGCCATCAGTCTCGGACAGGGGAGAAATGAAAAACTGTTTTTT
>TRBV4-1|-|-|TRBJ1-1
CASSLGRGAAF
TGCGCCAGCAGCCTTGGACGGGGGGCGGCCTTT
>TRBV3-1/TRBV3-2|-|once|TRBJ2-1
CASRGRLGGNEQFF
TGTGCCAGCAGGGGGAGACTCGGCGGGAATGAGCAGTTCTTC
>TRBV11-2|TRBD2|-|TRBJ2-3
CASSPYLAGGADTQYF
TGTGCCAGCAGCCCGTACTTAGCGGGGGGGGCGGATACGCAGTATTTT
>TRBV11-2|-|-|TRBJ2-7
CASSLRQSPVSDYEQYF
TGTGCCAGCAGCTTACGACAGAGCCCTGTATCCGACTACGAGCAGTACTTC
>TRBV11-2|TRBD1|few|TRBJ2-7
CASSPRTGVVYEQYF
TGTGCCAGCAGCCCACGGACAGGGGTAGTCTACGAGCAGTACTTC
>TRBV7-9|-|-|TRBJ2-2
CASSLAQKNTGELFF
TGTGCCAGCAGCTTAGCGCAGAAGAACACCGGGGAGCTGTTTTTT
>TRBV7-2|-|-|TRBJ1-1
CASSLNRGMNTEAFF
TGTGCCAGCAGCTTAAATCGGGGAATGAACACTGAAGCTTTCTTT
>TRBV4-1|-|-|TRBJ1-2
CASSQDEREVHF
TGCGCCAGCAGCCAAGATGAACGCGAGGTTCACTTC
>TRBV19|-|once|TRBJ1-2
CASIGGPNYGYTF
TGTGCCAGTATAGGAGGCCCCAACTATGGCTACACCTTC
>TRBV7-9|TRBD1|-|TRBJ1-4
CASSPRQGQYEKLFF
TGTGCCAGCAGCCCACGACAGGGTCAATATGAAAAACTGTTTTTT
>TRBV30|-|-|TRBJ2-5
CAWSVPLAVGGRETQYF
TGTGCCTGGAGTGTACCATTGGCTGTTGGGGGCAGGGAGACCCAGTACTTC
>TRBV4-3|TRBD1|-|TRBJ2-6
CASSQGETGGANVLTF
TGCGCCAGCAGCCAAGGAGAGACAGGGGGCGCGAACGTCCTGACTTTC
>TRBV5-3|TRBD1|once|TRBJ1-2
CARSCPGQGRGYTF
TGTGCCAGAAGCTGCCCGGGACAGGGGCGCGGCTACACCTTC
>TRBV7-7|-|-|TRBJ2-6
CASSPGHTSGANVLTF
TGTGCCAGCAGCCCGGGACATACCTCTGGGGCCAACGTCCTGACTTTC
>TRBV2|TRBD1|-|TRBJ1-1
CASIRQGQNTEAFF
TGTGCCAGTATCAGACAGGGACAGAACACTGAAGCTTTCTTT
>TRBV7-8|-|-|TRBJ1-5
CASSTQPGISNQPQHF
TGTGCCAGCAGCACACAGCCCGGAATAAGCAATCAGCCCCAGCATTTT
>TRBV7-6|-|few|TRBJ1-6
CASGLGQYNSPLHF
TGTGCCAGCGGCCTTGGACAGTATAATTCACCCCTCCACTTT
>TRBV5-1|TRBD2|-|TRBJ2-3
CASSLPELAGGLKTDTQYF
TGCGCCAGCAGCTTACCCGAACTAGCGGGGGGCCTTAAGACAGATACGCAGTATTTT
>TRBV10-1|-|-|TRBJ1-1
CASSESGADEAFF
TGCGCCAGCAGTGAGTCGGGGGCGGATGAAGCTTTCTTT
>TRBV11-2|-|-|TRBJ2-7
CASSLDGGGLHYEQYF
TGTGCCAGCAGCTTAGATGGTGGGGGACTCCACTACGAGCAGTACTTC
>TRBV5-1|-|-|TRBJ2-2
CASSLEVRGGELFF
TGCGCCAGCAGCTTGGAGGTTAGGGGCGGGGAGCTGTTTTTT
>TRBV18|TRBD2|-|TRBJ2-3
CASSPRTSFSTDTQYF
TGTGCCAGCTCACCGCGGACTAGTTTTAGCACAGATACGCAGTATTTT
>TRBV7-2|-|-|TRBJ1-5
CASSLRGFWGDQPQHF
TGTGCCAGCAGCCTTAGGGGTTTCTGGGGGGATCAGCCCCAGCATTTT
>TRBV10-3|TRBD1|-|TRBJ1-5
CAISESTGQNQPQHF
TGTGCCATCAGTGAGTCGACGGGACAGAATCAGCCCCAGCATTTT
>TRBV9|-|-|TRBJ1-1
CASSVELGANTEAFF
TGTGCCAGCAGCGTAGAACTGGGGGCGAACACTGAAGCTTTCTTT
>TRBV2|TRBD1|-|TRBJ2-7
CASSEPGQLYEQYF
TGTGCCAGCAGTGAGCCGGGACAGCTCTACGAGCAGTACTTC
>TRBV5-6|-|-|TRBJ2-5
CASSMWQGQETQYF
TGTGCCAGCAGCATGTGGCAGGGGCAAGAGACCCAGTACTTC
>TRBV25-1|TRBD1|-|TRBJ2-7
CASSWDRDEQYF
TGTGCCAGCAGCTGGGACAGGGACGAGCAGTACTTC
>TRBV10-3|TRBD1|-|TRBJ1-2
CAISTGGNYGYTF
TGTGCCATCAGTACAGGGGGTAACTATGGCTACACCTTC
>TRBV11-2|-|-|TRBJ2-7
CASSLKDSRGSYEQYF
TGTGCCAGCAGCTTAAAGGATTCCAGGGGCTCCTACGAGCAGTACTTC
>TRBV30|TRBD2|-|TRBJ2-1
CAWRGTPRGVVNEQFF
TGTGCCTGGAGGGGCACACCCCGGGGGGTCGTCAATGAGCAGTTCTTC
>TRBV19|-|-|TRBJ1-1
CASSTYTEAFF
TGTGCCAGTAGTACATACACTGAAGCTTTCTTT
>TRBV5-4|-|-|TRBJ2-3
CASSLSDTQYF
TGTGCCAGCAGCTTGTCGGATACGCAGTATTTT
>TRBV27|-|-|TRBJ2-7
CATKGGRGTYEQYF
TGTGCCACCAAAGGGGGGAGGGGGACCTACGAGCAGTACTTC
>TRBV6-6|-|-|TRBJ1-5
CASNRWNQPQHF
TGTGCCAGCAACAGGTGGAATCAGCCCCAGCATTTT
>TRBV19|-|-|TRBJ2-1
CASSGVYNEQFF
TGTGCCAGTAGCGGGGTGTACAATGAGCAGTTCTTC
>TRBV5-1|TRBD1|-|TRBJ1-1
CASSARDRSMNTEAFF
TGCGCCAGCAGCGCTAGGGACAGGAGTATGAACACTGAAGCTTTCTTT
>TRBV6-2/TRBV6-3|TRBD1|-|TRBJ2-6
CASSSPRDRTTSGANVLTF
TGTGCCAGCAGTTCCCCTAGGGACAGGACGACCTCTGGGGCCAACGTCCTGACTTTC
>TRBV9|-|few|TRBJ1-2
CASSVAPTAEVSGYTF
TGTGCCAGCAGCGTGGCACCTACTGCGGAGGTGAGCGGCTACACCTTC
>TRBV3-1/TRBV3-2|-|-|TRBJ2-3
CASSQFPGGTDTQYF
TGTGCCAGCAGCCAATTTCCGGGGGGCACAGATACGCAGTATTTT
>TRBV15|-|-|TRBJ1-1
CATSRGGRGANTEAFF
TGTGCCACCAGCAGAGGAGGCAGGGGCGCGAACACTGAAGCTTTCTTT
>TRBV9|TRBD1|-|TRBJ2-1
CASSVTGESYNEQFF
TGTGCCAGCAGCGTTACAGGGGAAAGCTACAATGAGCAGTTCTTC
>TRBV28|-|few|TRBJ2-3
CASRTGGTDTQYF
TGTGCCAGCAGGACCGGGGGCACAGATACGCAGTATTTT
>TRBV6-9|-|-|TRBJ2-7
CASSSGEQYF
TGTGCCAGCAGTTCCGGCGAGCAGTACTTC
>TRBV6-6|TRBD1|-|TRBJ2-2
CASRQTGVVSGELFF
TGTGCCAGCAGACAGACAGGGGTGGTATCCGGGGAGCTGTTTTTT
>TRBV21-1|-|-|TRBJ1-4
CASSKPGQGVEKLFF
TGTGCCAGCAGCAAACCGGGACAGGGGGTTGAAAAACTGTTTTTT
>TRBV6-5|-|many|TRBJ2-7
CASRYADSSYEQYF
TGTGCCAGCAGATACGCGGATAGCTCCTACGAGCAGTACTTC